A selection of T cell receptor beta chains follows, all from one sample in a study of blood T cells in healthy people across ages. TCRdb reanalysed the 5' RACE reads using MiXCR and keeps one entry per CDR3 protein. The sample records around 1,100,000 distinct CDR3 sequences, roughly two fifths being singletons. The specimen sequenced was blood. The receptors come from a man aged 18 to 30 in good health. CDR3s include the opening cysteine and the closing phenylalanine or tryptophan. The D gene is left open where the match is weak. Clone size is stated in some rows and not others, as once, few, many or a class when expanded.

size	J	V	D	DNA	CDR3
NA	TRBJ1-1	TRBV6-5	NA	TGTGCCAGCAGTACGGGATCACCAACTGGCGTGACTTTCTTT	CASSTGSPTGVTFF
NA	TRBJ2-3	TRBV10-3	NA	TGTGCCATCACCGGAGGACAGTCCACAGATACGCAGTATTTT	CAITGGQSTDTQYF
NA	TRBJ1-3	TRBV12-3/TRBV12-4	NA	TGTGCCAGCAGGACGACAGTTGACACCATATATTTT	CASRTTVDTIYF
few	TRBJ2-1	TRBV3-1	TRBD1	TGTGCCAGCAGCCAAGGGCAGGGGGATCGCAATGAGCAGTTCTTC	CASSQGQGDRNEQFF
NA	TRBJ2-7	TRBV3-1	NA	TGTGCCAGCAGCCAGCTCGGGGGACCCTACGAGCAGTACTTC	CASSQLGGPYEQYF
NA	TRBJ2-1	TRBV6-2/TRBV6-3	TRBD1	TGTGCCAGCAGTTCTCCCCGGGACAGGGAGAATGAGCAGTTCTTC	CASSSPRDRENEQFF
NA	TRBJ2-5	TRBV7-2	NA	TGTGCCAGCAGCTTAGTCGGGGCTGAGGAGACCCAGTACTTC	CASSLVGAEETQYF
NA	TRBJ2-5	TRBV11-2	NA	TGTGCCAGCAGCTCTACCTTCGGGGTAGAAGAGACTCAGTACTTC	CASSSTFGVEETQYF
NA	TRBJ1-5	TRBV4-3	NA	TGCGCCAGCAGCCAAGACAGTGCCAATCAGCCCCAGCATTTT	CASSQDSANQPQHF
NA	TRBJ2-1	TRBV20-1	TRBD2	TGCAGTGCTACCTCACTAGCGGGGGTTTACAATGAGCAGTTCTTC	CSATSLAGVYNEQFF
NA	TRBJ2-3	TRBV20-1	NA	TGCAGTGCTGGACCGGGAGCCCTGCAGTATTTT	CSAGPGALQYF
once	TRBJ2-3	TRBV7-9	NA	TGTGCCAGCAGCGTAAAGGCGAGCACAGATACGCAGTATTTT	CASSVKASTDTQYF